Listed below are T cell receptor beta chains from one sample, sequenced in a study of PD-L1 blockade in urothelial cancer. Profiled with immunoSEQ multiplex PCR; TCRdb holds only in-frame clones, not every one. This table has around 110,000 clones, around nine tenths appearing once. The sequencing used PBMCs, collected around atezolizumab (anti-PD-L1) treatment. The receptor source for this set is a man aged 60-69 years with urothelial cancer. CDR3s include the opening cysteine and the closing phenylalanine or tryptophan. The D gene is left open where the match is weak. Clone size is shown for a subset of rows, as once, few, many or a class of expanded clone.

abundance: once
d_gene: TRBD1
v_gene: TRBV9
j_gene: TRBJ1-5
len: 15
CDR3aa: CASSVADRVGQPQHF
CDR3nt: TGTGCCAGCAGCGTGGCGGACAGGGTGGGGCAGCCCCAGCATTTT

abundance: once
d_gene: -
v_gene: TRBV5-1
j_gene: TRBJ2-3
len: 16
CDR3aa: CASSPPGLGGEDTQYF
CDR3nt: TGCGCCAGCAGCCCGCCGGGACTTGGCGGGGAAGATACGCAGTATTTT

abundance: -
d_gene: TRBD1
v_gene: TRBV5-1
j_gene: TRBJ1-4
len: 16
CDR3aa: CASSPDRAAGNEKLFF
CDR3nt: TGCGCCAGCAGCCCGGACAGGGCGGCGGGAAATGAAAAACTGTTTTTT

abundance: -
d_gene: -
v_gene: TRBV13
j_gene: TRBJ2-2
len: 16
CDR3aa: CASSFRGPGRSGELFF
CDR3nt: TGTGCCAGCAGCTTCAGGGGCCCCGGACGGTCCGGGGAGCTGTTTTTT

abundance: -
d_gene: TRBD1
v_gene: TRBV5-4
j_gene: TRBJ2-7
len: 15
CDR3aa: CASSSIGTGRHEQYF
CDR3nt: TGTGCCAGCAGCTCTATCGGGACAGGGCGACACGAGCAGTACTTC

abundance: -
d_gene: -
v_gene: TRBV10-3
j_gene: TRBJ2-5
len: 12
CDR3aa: CAISQGMETQYF
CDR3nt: TGTGCCATCAGTCAGGGTATGGAGACCCAGTACTTC

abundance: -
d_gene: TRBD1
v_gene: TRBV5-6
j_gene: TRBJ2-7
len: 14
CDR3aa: CASSGGQGIYEQYF
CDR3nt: TGTGCCAGCAGCGGGGGACAGGGGATCTACGAGCAGTACTTC

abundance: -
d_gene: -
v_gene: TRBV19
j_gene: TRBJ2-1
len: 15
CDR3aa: CASSIQTGIYNEQFF
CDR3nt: TGTGCCAGTAGTATACAAACGGGTATTTACAATGAGCAGTTCTTC

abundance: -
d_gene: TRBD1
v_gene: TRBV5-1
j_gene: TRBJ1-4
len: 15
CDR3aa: CASSLSEGAKEKLFF
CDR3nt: TGCGCCAGCAGCTTGTCGGAGGGGGCAAAAGAAAAACTGTTTTTT

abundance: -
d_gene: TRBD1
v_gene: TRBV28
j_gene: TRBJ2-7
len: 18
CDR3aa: CASSLSIGRGDRGYEQYF
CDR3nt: TGTGCCAGCAGTTTATCAATAGGGCGGGGGGACAGGGGCTACGAGCAGTACTTC

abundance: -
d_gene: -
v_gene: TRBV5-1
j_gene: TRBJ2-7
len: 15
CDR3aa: CASSFGSGSSYEQYF
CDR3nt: TGCGCCAGCAGCTTTGGGTCAGGGTCGTCCTACGAGCAGTACTTC

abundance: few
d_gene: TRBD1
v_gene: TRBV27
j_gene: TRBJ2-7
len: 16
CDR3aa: CASSLVTGTVFYEQYF
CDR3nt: TGTGCCAGCAGTTTGGTAACCGGGACAGTGTTCTACGAGCAGTACTTC

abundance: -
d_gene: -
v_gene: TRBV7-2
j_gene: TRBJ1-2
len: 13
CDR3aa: CASSLAEFFGYTF
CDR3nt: TGTGCCAGCAGCTTAGCCGAGTTCTTCGGCTACACCTTC

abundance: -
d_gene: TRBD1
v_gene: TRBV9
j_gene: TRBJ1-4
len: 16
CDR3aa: CASSAGQGPLNEKLFF
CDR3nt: TGTGCCAGCAGCGCCGGACAGGGGCCCCTCAATGAAAAACTGTTTTTT

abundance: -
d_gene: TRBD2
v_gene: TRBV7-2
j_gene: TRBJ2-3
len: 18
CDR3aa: CASSWGLAGRPYTDTQYF
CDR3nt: TGTGCCAGCAGCTGGGGACTAGCGGGACGACCTTACACAGATACGCAGTATTTT

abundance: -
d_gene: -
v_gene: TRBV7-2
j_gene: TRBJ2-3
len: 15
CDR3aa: CASSLQGGETDTQYF
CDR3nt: TGTGCCAGCAGCCTACAGGGCGGTGAAACAGATACGCAGTATTTT

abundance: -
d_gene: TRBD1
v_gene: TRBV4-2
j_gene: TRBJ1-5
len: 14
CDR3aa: CASSPRGTDQPQHF
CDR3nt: TGTGCCAGCAGCCCCAGGGGGACGGATCAGCCCCAGCATTTT

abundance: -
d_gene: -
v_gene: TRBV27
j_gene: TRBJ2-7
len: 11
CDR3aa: CASSSRNEQYF
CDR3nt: TGTGCCAGCAGTTCCAGGAACGAGCAGTACTTC

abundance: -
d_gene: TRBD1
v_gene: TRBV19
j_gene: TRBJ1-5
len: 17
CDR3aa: CASSIDSGQVVSQPQHF
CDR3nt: TGTGCCAGTAGTATAGACTCTGGACAGGTAGTCAGTCAGCCCCAGCATTTT

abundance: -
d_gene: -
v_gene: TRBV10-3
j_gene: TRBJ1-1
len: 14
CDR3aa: CAISQTGRNTEAFF
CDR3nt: TGTGCCATCAGCCAAACAGGTCGGAACACTGAAGCTTTCTTT

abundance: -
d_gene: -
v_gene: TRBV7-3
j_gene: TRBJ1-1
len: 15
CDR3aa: CASSRTGNANTEAFF
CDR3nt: TGTGCCAGCAGCCGTACCGGGAACGCGAACACTGAAGCTTTCTTT

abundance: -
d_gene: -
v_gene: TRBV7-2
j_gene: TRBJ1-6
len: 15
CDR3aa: CASSLETDYYSPLHF
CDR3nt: TGTGCCAGCAGCTTAGAAACGGACTACTATTCACCCCTCCACTTT

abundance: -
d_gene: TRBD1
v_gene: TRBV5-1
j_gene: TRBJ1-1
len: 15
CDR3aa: CASRTFQGAGFEAFF
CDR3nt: TGCGCCAGCAGGACGTTCCAGGGGGCCGGGTTTGAAGCTTTCTTT